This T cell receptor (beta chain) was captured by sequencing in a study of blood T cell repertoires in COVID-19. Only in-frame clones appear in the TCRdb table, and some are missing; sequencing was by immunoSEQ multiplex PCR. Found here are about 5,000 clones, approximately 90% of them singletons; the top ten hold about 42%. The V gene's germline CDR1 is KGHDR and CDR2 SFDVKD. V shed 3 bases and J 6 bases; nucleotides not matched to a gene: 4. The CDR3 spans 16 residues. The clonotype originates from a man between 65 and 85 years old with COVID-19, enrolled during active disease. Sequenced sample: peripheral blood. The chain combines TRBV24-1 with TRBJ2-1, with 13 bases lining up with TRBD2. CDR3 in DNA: TGTGCCACCAGTGATCATCGACTAGCGGGAGGCAATGAGCAGTTCTTC. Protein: CATSDHRLAGGNEQFF.